A selection of T cell receptor beta chains follows, all from one sample in a study of blood T cell repertoires in COVID-19. Data came from immunoSEQ multiplex PCR; TCRdb stores just in-frame clones and leaves some out. The table has about 70,000 clones, 75% to 85% seen once. Sequencing input: peripheral blood. The receptors originated from a young man with COVID-19, enrolled during active disease. Each CDR3 is given with its conserved first and last residue. D genes are given only for firm matches. Some rows mark clone size as missing; the rest say once, few, many or name a class of expanded clone.

J: TRBJ2-2; V: TRBV6-2/TRBV6-3; D: TRBD2; size: -; DNA: TGTGCCAGCAGTTCCTGGACTAGCGGGAGCCTCGCCGGGGAGCTGTTTTTT; CDR3: CASSSWTSGSLAGELFF
J: TRBJ2-7; V: TRBV27; D: TRBD2; size: -; DNA: TGTGCCAGCAGTTTCCTAGCGGGAAGTTACGAGCAGTACTTC; CDR3: CASSFLAGSYEQYF
J: TRBJ2-2; V: TRBV27; D: -; size: -; DNA: TGTGCCAGCAGTTCCCGACAATTGGACACCGGGGAGCTGTTTTTT; CDR3: CASSSRQLDTGELFF
J: TRBJ1-1; V: TRBV27; D: TRBD1; size: few; DNA: TGTGCCAGCAGTTTACGATGGATGCCCGGGACAGGAGAAAAGAACACTGAAGCTTTCTTT; CDR3: CASSLRWMPGTGEKNTEAFF
J: TRBJ1-6; V: TRBV27; D: -; size: -; DNA: TGTGCCAGCAGTTTTATGGGCCAGGGAAATTCACCCCTCCACTTT; CDR3: CASSFMGQGNSPLHF
J: TRBJ2-7; V: TRBV27; D: TRBD2; size: -; DNA: TGTGCCAGCAGTTTACCCCTAGCGGGAGGAGCCTACGAGCAGTACTTC; CDR3: CASSLPLAGGAYEQYF
J: TRBJ1-5; V: TRBV19; D: TRBD1; size: -; DNA: TGTGCCAGTCGAGTTACAGGGGGTAATCAGCCCCAGCATTTT; CDR3: CASRVTGGNQPQHF
J: TRBJ2-7; V: TRBV28; D: TRBD1; size: medium-sized; DNA: TGTGCCAGCAGTAGGGTAGGGGGCAGCGGCGAGCAGTACTTC; CDR3: CASSRVGGSGEQYF
J: TRBJ2-7; V: TRBV5-6; D: -; size: -; DNA: TGTGCCAGCAGCTTATACTACGAGCAGTACTTC; CDR3: CASSLYYEQYF
J: TRBJ1-3; V: TRBV11-1; D: -; size: -; DNA: TGTGCCAGCAGTTCGGGAGGAAACACCATATATTTT; CDR3: CASSSGGNTIYF
J: TRBJ1-1; V: TRBV27; D: -; size: -; DNA: TGTGCCAGCAGCCTGGGGGGTAACACTGAAGCTTTCTTT; CDR3: CASSLGGNTEAFF
J: TRBJ2-7; V: TRBV6-2/TRBV6-3; D: TRBD2; size: -; DNA: TGTGCCAGCAGTAACCCAGGACTAGCGTGGTACGAGCAGTACTTC; CDR3: CASSNPGLAWYEQYF
J: TRBJ1-4; V: TRBV7-2; D: -; size: -; DNA: TGTGCCAGCAGCTTGCGGATCTCAACTAATGAAAAACTGTTTTTT; CDR3: CASSLRISTNEKLFF
J: TRBJ1-5; V: TRBV29-1; D: -; size: -; DNA: TGCAGCGTGGCCACAGGGACTAGCAATCAGCCCCAGCATTTT; CDR3: CSVATGTSNQPQHF
J: TRBJ2-3; V: TRBV21-1; D: -; size: -; DNA: TGTGCCAGCAGCAAAGCCCGGGCTAGCGGGAGGGCCGGTTTGAGGAGAACAGATACGCAGTATTTT; CDR3: CASSKARASGRAGLRRTDTQYF
J: TRBJ1-1; V: TRBV18; D: -; size: -; DNA: TGTGCCAGCTCACTCGTAGATAGGAACACTGAAGCTTTCTTT; CDR3: CASSLVDRNTEAFF
J: TRBJ2-2; V: TRBV9; D: -; size: -; DNA: TGTGCCAGCAGCGTAGCCAGCACCGGGGAGCTGTTTTTT; CDR3: CASSVASTGELFF
J: TRBJ2-7; V: TRBV18; D: TRBD1; size: once; DNA: TGTGCCAGCTCACCAGAGACAGGGACCTACGAGCAGTACTTC; CDR3: CASSPETGTYEQYF
J: TRBJ2-1; V: TRBV10-3; D: -; size: -; DNA: TGTGCCATCAGTGGCCAGATACATGAGCAGTTCTTC; CDR3: CAISGQIHEQFF
J: TRBJ2-3; V: TRBV20-1; D: -; size: -; DNA: TGCAGTGCAGGACTCACAGATACGCAGTATTTT; CDR3: CSAGLTDTQYF
J: TRBJ1-4; V: TRBV28; D: TRBD1; size: -; DNA: TGTGCCAGCAGACCCGGGGACAGGGACGTGGAAAAACTGTTTTTT; CDR3: CASRPGDRDVEKLFF
J: TRBJ1-6; V: TRBV6-5; D: -; size: -; DNA: TGTGCCAGCAGATGGGCAGCACTTAATTCACCCCTCCACTTT; CDR3: CASRWAALNSPLHF
J: TRBJ1-5; V: TRBV28; D: TRBD1; size: few; DNA: TGTGCCAGCAAGGAGACAGGGAACAATCAGCCCCAGCATTTT; CDR3: CASKETGNNQPQHF
J: TRBJ2-1; V: TRBV11-3; D: TRBD1; size: -; DNA: TGTGCCAGCAGCAAGGGACAGGGTAAGCAGTTCTTC; CDR3: CASSKGQGKQFF
J: TRBJ1-6; V: TRBV10-3; D: -; size: -; DNA: TGTGCCATCACCCCGGGGGTCCCGGCACCCCTCCACTTT; CDR3: CAITPGVPAPLHF
J: TRBJ2-1; V: TRBV6-6; D: -; size: -; DNA: TGTGCCAGCAGTTCCTTGGGAGCTTACAATGAGCAGTTCTTC; CDR3: CASSSLGAYNEQFF
J: TRBJ2-1; V: TRBV2; D: TRBD2; size: -; DNA: TGTGCCAGCAGTGTGGGGACTAGGGCGACAAATGAGCAGTTCTTC; CDR3: CASSVGTRATNEQFF
J: TRBJ2-6; V: TRBV9; D: -; size: -; DNA: TGTGCCAGCAGCGTAGACAGGGTGGTAGCTGGGGCCAACGTCCTGACTTTC; CDR3: CASSVDRVVAGANVLTF
J: TRBJ2-6; V: TRBV7-9; D: TRBD2; size: -; DNA: TGTGCCAGCAGCTTCCAACGGGGGGTCTCTGGGGCCAACGTCCTGACTTTC; CDR3: CASSFQRGVSGANVLTF
J: TRBJ1-1; V: TRBV15; D: -; size: -; DNA: TGTGCCACCCGCCGGCGGGGGACGGTCAACACTGAAGCTTTCTTT; CDR3: CATRRRGTVNTEAFF
J: TRBJ1-1; V: TRBV14; D: -; size: -; DNA: TGTGCCAGCAGCATCCAGAACACTGAAGCTTTCTTT; CDR3: CASSIQNTEAFF
J: TRBJ1-2; V: TRBV6-2/TRBV6-3; D: -; size: -; DNA: TGTGCCAGCAGTTACTCGACACTTAACTATGGCTACACCTTC; CDR3: CASSYSTLNYGYTF
J: TRBJ1-1; V: TRBV2; D: -; size: -; DNA: TGTGCCAGCAGTGAAGCCCGGGGATTCGAGGCTTTCTTT; CDR3: CASSEARGFEAFF
J: TRBJ1-1; V: TRBV6-1; D: -; size: -; DNA: TGTGCCAGCAGCGAAGGCAGGTGGAAAGCTTTCTTT; CDR3: CASSEGRWKAFF
J: TRBJ2-1; V: TRBV5-1; D: -; size: -; DNA: TGCGCCAGCAGCTTCTACCATACCTTCAATGAGCAGTTCTTC; CDR3: CASSFYHTFNEQFF
J: TRBJ1-6; V: TRBV6-5; D: -; size: -; DNA: TGTGCCAGCAGTTACTCCACAGGGCCGGGGTCACCCCTCCACTTT; CDR3: CASSYSTGPGSPLHF
J: TRBJ2-7; V: TRBV7-9; D: TRBD2; size: -; DNA: TGTGCCAGCAGCTATAGCGGGAGCACCGAGCAGTACTTC; CDR3: CASSYSGSTEQYF
J: TRBJ1-2; V: TRBV3-1/TRBV3-2; D: -; size: -; DNA: TGTGCCAGCAGCGCCCGCCTTGGGACACCTAACTATGGCTACACCTTC; CDR3: CASSARLGTPNYGYTF
J: TRBJ2-4; V: TRBV6-4; D: -; size: -; DNA: TGTGCCAGCAGCGAGAACATTCAGTACTTC; CDR3: CASSENIQYF
J: TRBJ2-2; V: TRBV4-3; D: TRBD1; size: -; DNA: TGCGCCAGCAGCCCAGGGGGACAGATCACCGGGGAGCTGTTTTTT; CDR3: CASSPGGQITGELFF
J: TRBJ2-7; V: TRBV6-5; D: TRBD1; size: -; DNA: TGTGCCAGCAGCGATCCGGGACAGGGAGACGAGCAGTACTTC; CDR3: CASSDPGQGDEQYF
J: TRBJ1-2; V: TRBV6-2/TRBV6-3; D: TRBD1; size: -; DNA: TGTGCCAGCAGTTACCTGGGACAGGGCTATGGCTACACCTTC; CDR3: CASSYLGQGYGYTF
J: TRBJ1-2; V: TRBV30; D: -; size: -; DNA: TGTGCCGCCCGGCAGGTGTTCTATGGCTACACCTTC; CDR3: CAARQVFYGYTF
J: TRBJ2-7; V: TRBV27; D: TRBD1; size: -; DNA: TGTGCCAGCAGCAGGACAGGGGGGAGTCCCAACGAGCAGTACTTC; CDR3: CASSRTGGSPNEQYF
J: TRBJ2-3; V: TRBV24-1; D: TRBD1; size: -; DNA: TGTGCCACCAGTGATTTCAGGGGGCCAGATACGCAGTATTTT; CDR3: CATSDFRGPDTQYF
J: TRBJ2-7; V: TRBV14; D: TRBD2; size: -; DNA: TGTGCCAGCAGCCTAGCGGGACGAGGGATCTACGAGCAGTACTTC; CDR3: CASSLAGRGIYEQYF
J: TRBJ1-4; V: TRBV4-3; D: TRBD1; size: -; DNA: TGCGCCAGCAGCCCACTACAGGGGGCGGGGGAAAAACTGTTTTTT; CDR3: CASSPLQGAGEKLFF